This is a list of T cell receptor beta chains from one sample in a study of T cell responses to AZD1222 COVID-19 vaccine. Produced via immunoSEQ multiplex PCR; TCRdb's table is partial and in-frame only. The sample consists of 75,000 to 95,000 clones, under 95% of them appearing once. The specimen was peripheral blood, collected on day 0 of AZD1222 vaccination. Receptors were obtained from an adult in good health. Both conserved end residues are part of each CDR3. The D gene is left open where the match is weak. Some rows mark clone size as missing; the rest say once, few, many or name a class of expanded clone.

TRBV6-5	TRBJ2-1	.	TRBD2	14	TGTGCCAGCAGTCGCCGGGACTACGACAATGAGCAGTTCTTC	CASSRRDYDNEQFF
TRBV30	TRBJ1-3	.	TRBD1	14	TGTGCCTGGAGTTCAGGGGGCTCTGGAAACACCATATATTTT	CAWSSGGSGNTIYF
TRBV10-2	TRBJ2-3	.	.	11	TGCGCCAGCAGACTAGCCGATACGCAGTATTTT	CASRLADTQYF
TRBV6-5	TRBJ1-5	.	.	12	TGTGCAAGCTTTGGTAGCAATCAGCCCCAGCATTTT	CASFGSNQPQHF
TRBV19	TRBJ2-3	.	TRBD2	17	TGTGCCAGTAGTATTAACGGCGTGGCGGGAGTTAGGGATACGCAGTATTTT	CASSINGVAGVRDTQYF
TRBV24-1	TRBJ2-2	.	.	13	TGTGCCACCAGTGACACCAACGGTGAGGAGCTGTTTTTT	CATSDTNGEELFF
TRBV5-4	TRBJ2-1	.	.	11	TGTGCCAGCAGCCGGTCTGATGAGCAGTTCTTC	CASSRSDEQFF
TRBV20-1	TRBJ2-7	.	.	12	TGCAGTGCTAGTCGGGACGTCTACGAGCAGTACTTC	CSASRDVYEQYF
TRBV7-6	TRBJ2-1	.	TRBD2	17	TGTGCCAGCAGCTTGGGGCGGACTAGCGGGTCCTACAATGAGCAGTTCTTC	CASSLGRTSGSYNEQFF
TRBV3-1/TRBV3-2	TRBJ1-4	.	.	15	TGTGCCAGCAGCCAAGGACCTGCAACTAATGAAAAACTGTTTTTT	CASSQGPATNEKLFF
TRBV5-1	TRBJ2-7	.	TRBD1	15	TGCGCCAGCAGTTCTGATGGGACGAGGGGGCGCGAGCAGTACTTC	CASSSDGTRGREQYF
TRBV12-3/TRBV12-4	TRBJ1-5	.	.	13	TGTGCCAGCAGTAAACAGGGAAATCAGCCCCAGCATTTT	CASSKQGNQPQHF
TRBV5-1	TRBJ1-3	.	.	15	TGCGCCAGCAGCTTGGCGGCAGCCTCTGGAAACACCATATATTTT	CASSLAAASGNTIYF
TRBV29-1	TRBJ1-1	.	TRBD1	14	TGCAGCGTTCCAGGGGGGGCCCGGGGCACTGAAGCTTTCTTT	CSVPGGARGTEAFF
TRBV4-3	TRBJ2-6	.	.	18	TGCGCCAGCAGCCAAGATTCATTCGGGGGATCTGGGGCCAACGTCCTGACTTTC	CASSQDSFGGSGANVLTF
TRBV5-1	TRBJ1-2	.	.	17	TGCGCCAGCAGCTTGGGCCGAGCTATAGACTTTAACTATGGCTACACCTTC	CASSLGRAIDFNYGYTF
TRBV12-3/TRBV12-4	TRBJ1-2	.	.	13	TGTGCCAGCAGAAAAGACGGGAGCTATGGCTACACCTTC	CASRKDGSYGYTF
TRBV3-1/TRBV3-2	TRBJ2-7	.	TRBD2	14	TGTGCCAGCAGCCATACTAGCGGGACACCTGAGCAGTACTTC	CASSHTSGTPEQYF
TRBV9	TRBJ1-3	.	TRBD1	19	TGTGCCAGCAGCGTATCCTCCTGGACAGGCCGTCGATCTGGAAACACCATATATTTT	CASSVSSWTGRRSGNTIYF
TRBV5-1	TRBJ1-3	.	TRBD1	14	TGCGCCAGCAGCCTGACAGGGATCGGAAACACCATATATTTT	CASSLTGIGNTIYF
TRBV5-1	TRBJ1-6	.	TRBD1	16	TGCGCCAGCAGCTTTGATGGGACAGGGGGGGATTCACCCCTCCACTTT	CASSFDGTGGDSPLHF
TRBV5-1	TRBJ2-1	.	.	14	TGCGCCAGCAGCCCGGACCAAGGGAACAATGAGCAGTTCTTC	CASSPDQGNNEQFF
TRBV19	TRBJ1-6	.	.	16	TGTGCCAGTAGTATAGATCTTCAGACAGAATATTCACCCCTCCACTTT	CASSIDLQTEYSPLHF
TRBV5-1	TRBJ1-1	.	.	14	TGCGCCAGCAGCTTCCGGACAAGGAACACTGAAGCTTTCTTT	CASSFRTRNTEAFF
TRBV4-2	TRBJ2-1	.	TRBD1	19	TGTGCCAGCAGCCAAGTTCCGGGACAGGGTTATGTTGGTCGCAATGAGCAGTTCTTC	CASSQVPGQGYVGRNEQFF
TRBV5-4	TRBJ1-2	.	.	16	TGTGCCAGCAGCTTGGAGCTTACTGCAGGAGACTATGGCTACACCTTC	CASSLELTAGDYGYTF
TRBV7-2	TRBJ2-3	.	TRBD2	16	TGTGCCAGCAGCTTAGGGGCTAGCGGGACCACCCATACGCAGTATTTT	CASSLGASGTTHTQYF
TRBV18	TRBJ1-1	.	.	17	TGTGCCAGCTCACCATCCACCGGAGATTTCTTGGGCACTGAAGCTTTCTTT	CASSPSTGDFLGTEAFF
TRBV3-1/TRBV3-2	TRBJ1-1	.	.	12	TGTGCCAGCAGCCCAGAGGGCAGGGACGCTTTCTTT	CASSPEGRDAFF
TRBV2	TRBJ2-2	.	TRBD1	16	TGTGCCAGCAGTGGATCGGGACAGGGGGCCACCGGGGAGCTGTTTTTT	CASSGSGQGATGELFF
TRBV7-6	TRBJ1-1	.	.	14	TGTGCCAGCAGCGCCGGGACTGTGAACACTGAAGCTTTCTTT	CASSAGTVNTEAFF
TRBV5-1	TRBJ2-5	.	.	16	TGCGCCAGCAGGGCAGGACTACGGCAGCCACAAGAGACCCAGTACTTC	CASRAGLRQPQETQYF
TRBV9	TRBJ1-2	.	TRBD1	15	TGTGCCAGCAGCGAAACAGAGGACAGGGGGTATGGCTACACCTTC	CASSETEDRGYGYTF
TRBV7-8	TRBJ2-3	.	TRBD2	16	TGTGCCAGCAGCCGCTCCGGGACTAGCGGAACAGATACGCAGTATTTT	CASSRSGTSGTDTQYF
TRBV7-2	TRBJ2-1	.	.	13	TGTGCCAGCAGAACCGGGCGCGATTATGAGCAGTTCTTC	CASRTGRDYEQFF
TRBV19	TRBJ2-1	once	.	15	TGTGCCAGTAGTAGACAGGACCACTATTACAATGAGCAGTTCTTC	CASSRQDHYYNEQFF
TRBV9	TRBJ1-1	.	TRBD1	14	TGTGCCAGCAGCCCTGACAGGGGGTTCACTGAAGCTTTCTTT	CASSPDRGFTEAFF
TRBV7-9	TRBJ1-2	.	TRBD1	14	TGTGCCAGCAGCTTTACGGACAGGGCAGTTGGCTACACCTTC	CASSFTDRAVGYTF
TRBV23-1	TRBJ1-6	.	.	15	TGCGCCAGCAGTCAATCGTACAGTCGTTTTTCACCCCTCCACTTT	CASSQSYSRFSPLHF
TRBV19	TRBJ2-1	.	.	16	TGTGCCACTGGTGGAGGGCAAATTATGTCCTACAATGAGCAGTTCTTC	CATGGGQIMSYNEQFF
TRBV19	TRBJ2-6	.	TRBD1	18	TGTGCCAGTAAGGTTCGTGGGACAGGGGTCTCTGGGGCCAACGTCCTGACTTTC	CASKVRGTGVSGANVLTF
TRBV21-1	TRBJ1-1	.	.	13	TGTGCCAGCAGCAACGGGGGGTTTCCCCAAGCTTTCTTT	CASSNGGFPQAFF
TRBV18	TRBJ1-5	.	TRBD1	17	TGTGCCAGCTCACTACTAGGGGGCCTAGGGGGCAATCAGCCCCAGCATTTT	CASSLLGGLGGNQPQHF
TRBV18	TRBJ2-2	.	.	16	TGTGCCAGCTCACCACCAAGGTCCTCCGGCACCGGGGAGCTGTTTTTT	CASSPPRSSGTGELFF
TRBV7-3	TRBJ2-5	once	TRBD2	17	TGTGCCAGCAGCTTAAGCGGGCACCCGACTAGCGGAGAGACCCAGTACTTC	CASSLSGHPTSGETQYF
TRBV7-3	TRBJ1-6	.	.	15	TGTGCCAGCAGCTTAACTGGGCGGTCAAATTCACCCCTCCACTTT	CASSLTGRSNSPLHF
TRBV11-3	TRBJ2-3	.	TRBD1	14	TGTGCCAGCAGCTACAGGGGGCACACAGATACGCAGTATTTT	CASSYRGHTDTQYF
TRBV5-4	TRBJ1-2	.	TRBD1	14	TGTGCCAGCAGCATCGGGACAGGGCGAAATGGCTACACCTTC	CASSIGTGRNGYTF
TRBV9	TRBJ2-7	.	.	13	TGTGCCAGCAGCCATGACAGAGGCTACGAGCAGTACTTC	CASSHDRGYEQYF
TRBV12-3/TRBV12-4	TRBJ2-1	.	.	12	TGTGCCAGCCACCGAACTTACAATGAGCAGTTCTTC	CASHRTYNEQFF
TRBV5-8	TRBJ2-3	.	.	16	TGTGCCAGCAGCTTGGATCCGGGGGCCAACACAGATACGCAGTATTTT	CASSLDPGANTDTQYF
TRBV6-4	TRBJ1-2	.	TRBD1	17	TGTGCCAGCAGAAACACCGGGACAGGGGACAATACCTATGGCTACACCTTC	CASRNTGTGDNTYGYTF
TRBV30	TRBJ2-7	.	.	14	TGTGCCTGGAGTCGGGGGACACTAAACTACGAGCAGTACTTC	CAWSRGTLNYEQYF
TRBV6-1	TRBJ2-2	once	.	17	TGTGCCAGCAGTGAAGCGGGGGGGACAGCTAACACCGGGGAGCTGTTTTTT	CASSEAGGTANTGELFF